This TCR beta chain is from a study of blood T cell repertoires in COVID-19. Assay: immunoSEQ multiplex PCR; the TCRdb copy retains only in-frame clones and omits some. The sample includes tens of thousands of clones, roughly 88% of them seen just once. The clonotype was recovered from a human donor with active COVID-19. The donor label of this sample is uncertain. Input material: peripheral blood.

This chain's CDR3 is CAIRKGGQGDEQFF. Written as DNA, the CDR3 is TGTGCCATCAGAAAAGGGGGGCAGGGGGATGAGCAGTTCTTC. J is TRBJ2-1 and V is TRBV10-3; tentative D call: TRBD1 (7 bases). There are 14 residues in the CDR3. Germline V CDR1 and CDR2: ENHRY, SYGVKD. V was clipped by 6 bases and J by 8 bases, with 17 bases between them.